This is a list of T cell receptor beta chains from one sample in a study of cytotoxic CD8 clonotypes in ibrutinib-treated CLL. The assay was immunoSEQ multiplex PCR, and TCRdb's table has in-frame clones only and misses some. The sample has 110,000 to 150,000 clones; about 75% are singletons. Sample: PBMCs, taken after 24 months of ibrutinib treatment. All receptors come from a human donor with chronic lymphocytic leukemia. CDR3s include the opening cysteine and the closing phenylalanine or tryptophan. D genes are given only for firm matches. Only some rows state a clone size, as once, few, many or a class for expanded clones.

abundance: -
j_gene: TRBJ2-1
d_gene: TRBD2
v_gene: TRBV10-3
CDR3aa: CAISEGTSGRGYNEQFF

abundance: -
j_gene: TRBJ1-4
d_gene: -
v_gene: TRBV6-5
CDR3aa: CASSYSGHIKGGELFF

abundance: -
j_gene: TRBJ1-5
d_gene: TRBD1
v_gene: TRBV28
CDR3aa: CASSPQDRGEQPQHF

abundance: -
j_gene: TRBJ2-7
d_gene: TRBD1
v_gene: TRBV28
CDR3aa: CASSLGTGPYEQYF

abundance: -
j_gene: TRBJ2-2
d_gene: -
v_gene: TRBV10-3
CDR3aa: CAISEGSGGGTGELFF

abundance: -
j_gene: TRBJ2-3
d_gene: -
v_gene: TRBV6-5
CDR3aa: CASSYSKGTDTQYF

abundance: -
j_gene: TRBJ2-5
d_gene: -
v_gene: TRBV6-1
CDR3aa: CASTATGTSQETQYF

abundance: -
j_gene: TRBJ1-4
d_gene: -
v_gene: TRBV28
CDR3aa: CASSPWGGDEKLFF

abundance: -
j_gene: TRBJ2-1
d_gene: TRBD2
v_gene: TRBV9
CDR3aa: CASSPPIAGTRSNEQFF

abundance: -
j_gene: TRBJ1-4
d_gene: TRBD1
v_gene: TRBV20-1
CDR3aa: CSALTPGGLFF

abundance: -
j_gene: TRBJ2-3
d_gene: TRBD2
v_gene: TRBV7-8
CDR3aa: CASSPQRGYTDTQYF

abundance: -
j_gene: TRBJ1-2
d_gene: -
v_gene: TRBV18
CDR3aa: CASSPGTAKSSNYGYTF

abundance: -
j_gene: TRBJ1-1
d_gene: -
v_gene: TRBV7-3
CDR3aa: CASSLTPQTEAFF

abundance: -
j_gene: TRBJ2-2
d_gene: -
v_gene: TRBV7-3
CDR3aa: CATRVGSGTGELFF

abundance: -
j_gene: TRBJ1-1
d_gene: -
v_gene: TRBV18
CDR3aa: CASSPGRGRVAEAFF

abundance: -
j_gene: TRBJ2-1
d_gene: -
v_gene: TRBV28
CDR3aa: CASSWGWYNEQFF

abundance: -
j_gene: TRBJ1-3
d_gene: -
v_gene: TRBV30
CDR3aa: CAWSVGRRSGNTIYF

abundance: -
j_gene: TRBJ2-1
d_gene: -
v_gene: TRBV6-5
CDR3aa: CASSYSLTGYNEQFF

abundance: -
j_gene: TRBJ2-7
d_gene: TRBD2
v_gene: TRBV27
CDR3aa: CASSPRAGGPSYEQYF

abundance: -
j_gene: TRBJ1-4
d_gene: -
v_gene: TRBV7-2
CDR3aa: CASSPTPGGVWFF

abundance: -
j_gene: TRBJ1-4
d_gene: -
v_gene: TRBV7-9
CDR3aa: CASSRDGEKLFF

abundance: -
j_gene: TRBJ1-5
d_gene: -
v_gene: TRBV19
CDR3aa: CASSMSGGGDLNQPQHF

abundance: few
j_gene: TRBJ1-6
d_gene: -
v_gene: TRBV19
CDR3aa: CASSLSGDYNSPLHF

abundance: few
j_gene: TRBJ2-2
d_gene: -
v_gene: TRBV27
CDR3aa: CASSVLGRNTGELFF

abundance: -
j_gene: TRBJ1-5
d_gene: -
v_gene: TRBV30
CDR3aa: CAGAGGANQPQHF

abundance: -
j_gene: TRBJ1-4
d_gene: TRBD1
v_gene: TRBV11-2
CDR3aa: CASSSVGTDNEKLFF

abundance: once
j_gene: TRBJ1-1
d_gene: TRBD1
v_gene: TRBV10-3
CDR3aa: CAIRGTKQGANTEAFF

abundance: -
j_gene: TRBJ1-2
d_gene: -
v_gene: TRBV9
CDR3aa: CASGGAEHPGGYTF

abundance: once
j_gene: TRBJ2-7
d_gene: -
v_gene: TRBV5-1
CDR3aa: CASSSGQTSSYEQYF

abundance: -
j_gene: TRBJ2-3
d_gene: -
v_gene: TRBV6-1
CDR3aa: CASGPATDTQYF

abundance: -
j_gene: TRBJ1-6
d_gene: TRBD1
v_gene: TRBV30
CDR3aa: CAWSPPGQVAAPLHF

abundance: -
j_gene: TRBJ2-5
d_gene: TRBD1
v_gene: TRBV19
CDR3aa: CATNPGQGASETQYF

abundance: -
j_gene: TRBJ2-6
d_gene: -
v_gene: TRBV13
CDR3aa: CASSTPTGANVLTF

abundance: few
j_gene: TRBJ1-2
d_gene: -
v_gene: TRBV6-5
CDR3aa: CASSYSISRQSAGYTF

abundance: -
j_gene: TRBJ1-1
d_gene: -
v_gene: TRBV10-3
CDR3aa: CAIRAAGGTEAFF

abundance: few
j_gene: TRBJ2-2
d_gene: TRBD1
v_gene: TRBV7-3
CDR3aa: CASRQGGNTGELFF

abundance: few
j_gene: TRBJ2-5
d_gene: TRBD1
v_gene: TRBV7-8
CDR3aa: CASRPRRDRGMRTQYF

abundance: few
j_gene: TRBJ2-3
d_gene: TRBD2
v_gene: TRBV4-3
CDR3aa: CASSHQGGGRPHTQYF

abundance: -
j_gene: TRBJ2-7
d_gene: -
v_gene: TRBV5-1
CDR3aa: CASSLVAGATYEQYF